This T cell receptor (beta chain) was found in a study of cytomegalovirus exposure and HLA in healthy donors. Overall study findings and caveats: Cytomegalovirus association was listed for around 180 TCR beta chains. In an earlier analysis, in some 540 donors, most V segments appeared productive either ~87% or ~30% of the time.

A remark on this clone: The antigen is not known.

Per germline, CDR1 MNHEY and CDR2 SMNVEV (reference sequence). Trimming removed 7 bases from V and 2 bases from J, with 18 bases in between. The CDR3 is 15 residues long. The PCR had 60 Vbeta and 13 Jbeta primers. Assay used: immunoSEQ multiplex PCR; TCRdb lists only in-frame clones, some missing. Among approximately 180,000 clones listed, 65% to 85% were seen once. Sequencing was done on a sample of PBMCs. The TCR sequence derives from a man aged 18 to 35 in good health and CMV-seronegative. The J gene is TRBJ2-7, the V gene TRBV27; weak D call: TRBD1 (6 bases). This CDR3 is CASTRLQGLAYEQYF. The CDR3 DNA reads TGTGCCAGCACACGCCTCCAGGGGTTGGCCTACGAGCAGTACTTC.